This entry concerns a single T cell receptor (beta chain). The antigen is undetermined. This sample is drawn from a study of vaccination effects on CD4 cells after COVID-19. Overall study results and limits: Vaccine- and infection-induced clones showed marked clonal contraction late following vaccination.

Antigen-specific CD4+ T cells expanded by the ViraFEST assay with viral peptide pools were then sequenced. At the end of 10 days of culture, CD4+ T cells were isolated. Among the vaccine recipients, none had a prior SARS-CoV-2 infection, and nucleocapsid antibodies were negative. Cultures used 1.5 million to 2 million PBMC per well, 9.5 to 10 IU/ml IL-2 and roughly 10 ug/ml peptides. Cells had half their medium changed to IL-2 medium on days 3 and 7. CDR3 length: 13 residues. Germline lookup yields CDR1 SNHLY and CDR2 FYNNEI. Trimming stripped 7 bases from V and 7 bases from J, with 11 bases between. Generated by immunoSEQ multiplex PCR, the TCRdb table keeps only in-frame clones and is missing some. Of 50,000 or so clones listed, 80% to 85% were seen once; the top ten hold 2.4%.

Sequences were derived from CD4+ T cells from PBMCs cultured with HCoV-229E spike peptides, sampled before COVID-19 vaccination. The sequence was obtained from a human donor who received a COVID-19 vaccine. The chain uses TRBV2 and TRBJ2-6; D may be TRBD1 (7 bases). The CDR3 loop is CASKQGGANVLTF. The DNA of the CDR3 is TGTGCCAGCAAGCAGGGGGGAGCCAACGTCCTGACTTTC.